One sample yielded the 9 T cell receptor beta chains listed below, sequenced in a study of cytomegalovirus exposure and HLA in healthy donors. PCR involved 60 Vbeta and 13 Jbeta primers. Clones were sequenced by immunoSEQ multiplex PCR, and TCRdb holds only the in-frame ones, with some missing. The repertoire has about 150,000 clones, roughly 77% of them found once; the top ten carry about 11%. The sequenced material came from PBMCs. The source is a man between 18 and 29 years old in good health and CMV-seropositive.

This clone was picked up a small number of times. The rearrangement uses TRBV2 and TRBJ1-2; weak D call: TRBD1 (5 bases). V was cut by 8 bases and J by 1 base, with 20 bases left in between. The CDR3 is 16 residues long. The germline V gene encodes CDR1 SNHLY and CDR2 FYNNEI. CDR3 sequence reads: CASHAGVSSLNYGYTF. The CDR3 coding sequence is TGTGCCAGCCACGCGGGGGTTTCCAGCCTTAACTATGGCTACACCTTC.

The DNA for the CDR3 is TGTGCCAGCAGTGCCCGAAAAGCGGACGGAGGATATGGCTACACCTTC. Protein: CASSARKADGGYGYTF. The chain couples TRBV6-4 to TRBJ1-2; no clear D. Germline V gives CDR1 MRHNA, CDR2 SNTAGT. The CDR3 has 16 residues. The V and J ends lost 4 bases and 5 bases respectively, with 20 bases between them.

This sequence joins TRBV6-1 and TRBJ2-2; no clear D. V was shortened by 6 bases and J by 5 bases, with 13 bases between the two germline ends. CDR1 and CDR2 from the germline V gene are MNHNS and SASEGT. The CDR3 loop spans 14 amino acids. CDR3 sequence: CASSVVYETGELFF. The CDR3 DNA reads TGTGCCAGCAGCGTTGTCTATGAAACCGGGGAGCTGTTTTTT.

This chain uses TRBV2 with TRBJ2-4; D uncertain. V lost 6 bases, J lost 0 bases, and 15 bases lay in between. Germline V gene sequence: CDR1 SNHLY, CDR2 FYNNEI. The CDR3 runs 16 residues. This CDR3 is CASRLDHTLAKNIQYF. The DNA for the CDR3 is TGTGCCAGCAGGCTAGACCATACACTAGCCAAAAACATTCAGTACTTC.

The chain combines TRBV27 with TRBJ2-1, with a tentative D call TRBD2 (6 bases). This CDR3 spans 15 amino acids. Germline V CDR1 and CDR2: MNHEY, SMNVEV (reference sequence). Trimming pared 5 bases from V and 3 bases from J, leaving 14 bases between. DNA for the CDR3: TGTGCCAGCAGTGTAACGACTAGGATCTACAATGAGCAGTTCTTC. This codes for CASSVTTRIYNEQFF.

The chain's CDR3 is CASSEDGRGTSGNTIYF. Written as DNA, the CDR3 is TGTGCCAGCAGTGAAGACGGGCGGGGGACCTCTGGAAACACCATATATTTT. The gene calls are TRBV2 and TRBJ1-3, with D possibly TRBD1 on 5 matching bases. CDR1 is SNHLY, CDR2 FYNNEI, per germline. Trimming pared 1 base from V and 0 bases from J, leaving 13 bases between. There are 17 residues in the CDR3.

The chain joins TRBV5-6 to TRBJ1-3; D is unclear. Trimming removed 4 bases at V and 2 bases at J, with 10 bases between. Germline CDR1 is SGHDT and CDR2 is YYEEEE. CDR3 length: 14 amino acids. DNA of the CDR3: TGTGCCAGCAGCCCCTCGGGGACTGGAAACACCATATATTTT. Translation gives CASSPSGTGNTIYF.

The chain employs TRBV21-1 and TRBJ1-1. TRBV21-1 is marked as a pseudogene. The CDR3 runs to 16 residues. CDR3 in DNA: TGTGCCAGCAGCCCAGACCCGCGAGGCATGAACACTGAAGCTTTCTTT. This gives the protein CASSPDPRGMNTEAFF.

V and J are TRBV9 and TRBJ1-4, with 7 nucleotides matching TRBD1. V lost 4 bases and J lost 5; bases outside the gene matches: 5. The V gene's germline CDR1 is SGDLS and CDR2 YYNGEE. The CDR3 runs 14 residues. The CDR3 protein is CASSFRDSNEKLFF. As DNA, the CDR3 is TGTGCCAGCAGCTTCCGGGACAGCAATGAAAAACTGTTTTTT.